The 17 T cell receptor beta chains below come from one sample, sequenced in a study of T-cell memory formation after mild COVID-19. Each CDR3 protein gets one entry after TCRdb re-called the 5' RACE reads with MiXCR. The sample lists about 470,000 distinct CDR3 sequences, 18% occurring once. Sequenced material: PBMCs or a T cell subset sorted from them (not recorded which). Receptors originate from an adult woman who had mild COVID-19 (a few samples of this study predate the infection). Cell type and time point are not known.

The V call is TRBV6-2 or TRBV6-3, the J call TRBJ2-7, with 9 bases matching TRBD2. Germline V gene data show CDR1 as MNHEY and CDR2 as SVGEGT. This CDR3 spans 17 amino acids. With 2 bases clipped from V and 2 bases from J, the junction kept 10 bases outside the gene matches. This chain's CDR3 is CASSYGSGSHLPYEQYF. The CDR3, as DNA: TGTGCCAGCAGTTACGGTAGCGGGAGCCACTTGCCCTACGAGCAGTACTTC.

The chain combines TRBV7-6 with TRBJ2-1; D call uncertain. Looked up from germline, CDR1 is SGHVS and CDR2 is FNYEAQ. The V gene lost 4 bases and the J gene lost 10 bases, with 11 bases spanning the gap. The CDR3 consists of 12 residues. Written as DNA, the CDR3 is TGTGCCAGCAGCTCAGAAGCTTTCGAGCAGTTCTTC. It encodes CASSSEAFEQFF.

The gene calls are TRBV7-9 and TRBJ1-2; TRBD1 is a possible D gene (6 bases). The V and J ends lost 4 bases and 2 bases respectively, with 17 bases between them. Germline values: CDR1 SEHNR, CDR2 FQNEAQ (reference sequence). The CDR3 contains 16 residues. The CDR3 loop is CASSSDKVTGNYGYTF. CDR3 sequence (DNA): TGTGCCAGCAGCTCGGACAAGGTGACAGGAAACTATGGCTACACCTTC.

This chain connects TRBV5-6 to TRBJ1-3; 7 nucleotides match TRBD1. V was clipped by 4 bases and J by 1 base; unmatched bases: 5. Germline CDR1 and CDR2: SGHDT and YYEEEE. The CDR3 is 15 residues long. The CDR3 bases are TGTGCCAGCAGCAGGGGACAGAGGTCTGGAAACACCATATATTTT. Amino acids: CASSRGQRSGNTIYF.

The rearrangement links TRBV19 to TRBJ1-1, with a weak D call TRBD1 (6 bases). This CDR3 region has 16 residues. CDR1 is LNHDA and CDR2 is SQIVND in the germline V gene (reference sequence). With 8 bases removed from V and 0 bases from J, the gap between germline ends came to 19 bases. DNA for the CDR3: TGTGCCAGTCGAGGGGGGAGGACACCCGTGAACACTGAAGCTTTCTTT. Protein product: CASRGGRTPVNTEAFF.

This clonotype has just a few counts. This CDR3 is CASKADLWGASTDTQYF. CDR3 nucleotides: TGCGCCAGCAAGGCTGACCTTTGGGGGGCCAGCACAGATACGCAGTATTTT. The chain is built from TRBV5-1 and TRBJ2-3; D assignment may be TRBD1 or TRBD2 (6 bases each). Trimming shortened V by 6 bases and J by 0 bases, and 20 bases separated the two germline ends. The CDR3 totals 17 residues. The germline V gene has CDR1 SGHRS and CDR2 YFSETQ.

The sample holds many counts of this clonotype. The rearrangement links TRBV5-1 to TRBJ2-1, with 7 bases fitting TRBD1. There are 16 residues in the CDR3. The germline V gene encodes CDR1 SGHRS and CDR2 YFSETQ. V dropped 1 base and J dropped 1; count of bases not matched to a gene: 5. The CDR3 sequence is CASSLTGVSSYNEQFF. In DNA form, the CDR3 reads TGCGCCAGCAGCTTGACAGGGGTGTCTTCCTACAATGAGCAGTTCTTC.

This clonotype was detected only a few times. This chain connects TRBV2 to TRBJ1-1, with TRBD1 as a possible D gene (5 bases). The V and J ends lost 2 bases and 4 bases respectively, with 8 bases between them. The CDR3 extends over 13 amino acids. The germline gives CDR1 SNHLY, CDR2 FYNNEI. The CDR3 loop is CASSERQITEAFF. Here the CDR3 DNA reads TGTGCCAGCAGTGAACGACAGATCACTGAAGCTTTCTTT.

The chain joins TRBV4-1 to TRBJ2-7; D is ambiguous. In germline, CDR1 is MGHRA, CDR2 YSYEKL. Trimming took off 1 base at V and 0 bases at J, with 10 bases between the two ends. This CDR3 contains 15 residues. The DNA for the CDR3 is TGCGCCAGCAGCCAAGTCGCAGCGAGCTCCTACGAGCAGTACTTC. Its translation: CASSQVAASSYEQYF.

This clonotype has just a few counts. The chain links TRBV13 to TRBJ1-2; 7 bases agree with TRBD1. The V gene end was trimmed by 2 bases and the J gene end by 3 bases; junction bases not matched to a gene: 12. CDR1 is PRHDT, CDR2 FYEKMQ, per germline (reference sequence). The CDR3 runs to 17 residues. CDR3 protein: CASSLPPAGTADYGYTF. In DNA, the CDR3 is TGTGCCAGCAGCTTACCCCCCGCTGGGACAGCCGACTATGGCTACACCTTC.

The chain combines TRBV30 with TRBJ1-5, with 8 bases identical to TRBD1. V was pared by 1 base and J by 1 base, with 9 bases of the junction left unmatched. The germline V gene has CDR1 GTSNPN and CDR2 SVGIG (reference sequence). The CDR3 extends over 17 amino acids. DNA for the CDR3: TGTGCCTGGAGTGGAAGACAGGGGTCTTCAAGCAATCAGCCCCAGCATTTT. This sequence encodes CAWSGRQGSSSNQPQHF. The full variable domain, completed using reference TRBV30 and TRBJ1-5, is SQTIHQWPATLVQPVGSPLSLECTVEGTSNPNLYWYRQAAGRGLQLLFYSVGIGQISSEVPQNLSASRPQDRQFILSSKKLLLSDSGFYLCAWSGRQGSSSNQPQHFGDGTRLSIL.

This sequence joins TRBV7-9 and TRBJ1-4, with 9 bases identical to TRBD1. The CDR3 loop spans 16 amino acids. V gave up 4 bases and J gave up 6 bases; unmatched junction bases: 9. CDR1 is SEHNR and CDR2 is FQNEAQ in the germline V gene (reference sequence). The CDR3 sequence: CASSSTDRGTDEKLFF. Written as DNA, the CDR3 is TGTGCCAGCAGCTCAACGGACAGGGGAACCGATGAAAAACTGTTTTTT.

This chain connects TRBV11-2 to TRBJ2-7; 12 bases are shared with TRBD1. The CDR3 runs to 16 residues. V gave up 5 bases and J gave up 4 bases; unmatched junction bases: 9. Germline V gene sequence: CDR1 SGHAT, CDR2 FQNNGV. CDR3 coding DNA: TGTGCCAGCAGCCCTCTTTCGGGACAGGGGGCTTACGAGCAGTACTTC. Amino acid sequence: CASSPLSGQGAYEQYF.

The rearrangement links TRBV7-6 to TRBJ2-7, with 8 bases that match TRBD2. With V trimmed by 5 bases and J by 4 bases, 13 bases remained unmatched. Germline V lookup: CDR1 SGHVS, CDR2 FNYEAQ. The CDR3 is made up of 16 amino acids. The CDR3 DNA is TGTGCCAGCAGCCCCATCCGGGAGGGGAGTAGGTACGAGCAGTACTTC. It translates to CASSPIREGSRYEQYF.

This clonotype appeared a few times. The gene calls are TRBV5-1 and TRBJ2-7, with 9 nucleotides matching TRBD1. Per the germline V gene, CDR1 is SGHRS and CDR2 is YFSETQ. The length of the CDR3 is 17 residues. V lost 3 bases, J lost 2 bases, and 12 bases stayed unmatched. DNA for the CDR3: TGCGCCAGCAGCTCCACCAGAGGCGGGGACAGGGCCTACGAGCAGTACTTC. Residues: CASSSTRGGDRAYEQYF.

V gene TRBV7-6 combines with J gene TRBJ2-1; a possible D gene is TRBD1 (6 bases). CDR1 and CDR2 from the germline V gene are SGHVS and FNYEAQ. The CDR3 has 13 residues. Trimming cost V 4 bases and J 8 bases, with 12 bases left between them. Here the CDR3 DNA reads TGTGCCAGCAGCTCCCGGGGACAATATGAGCAGTTCTTC. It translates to CASSSRGQYEQFF.

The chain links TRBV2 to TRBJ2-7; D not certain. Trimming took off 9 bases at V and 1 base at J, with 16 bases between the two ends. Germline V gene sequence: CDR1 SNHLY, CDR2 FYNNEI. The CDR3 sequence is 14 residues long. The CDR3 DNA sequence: TGTGCCAGTACTAAGGCAGACGCTTCCTACGAGCAGTACTTC. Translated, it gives CASTKADASYEQYF.